The 13 T cell receptor beta chains below all came from one sample that was sequenced in a study of T cell repertoires in cytomegalovirus infection. MiXCR, run by TCRdb on the reads, gives a single entry per CDR3 protein. The table shows around 230,000 distinct CDR3 sequences, with approximately 7% occurring only once. The specimen sequenced was PBMCs. These receptors all stem from a human donor in good health (CMV status not recorded). Some clones in this sample may be carry-over from other donors' samples.

This clonotype showed up many times. The chain has TRBV27 and TRBJ2-7; either TRBD1 or TRBD2 may fit D (5 bases each). The germline V gene has CDR1 MNHEY and CDR2 SMNVEV (reference sequence). Trimming took off 8 bases at V and 4 bases at J, with 9 bases between the two ends. The CDR3 is 11 amino acids. The CDR3 region is CASRGRYEQYF. In nucleotides, the CDR3 is TGTGCCAGCCGGGGCCGATACGAGCAGTACTTC.

Many counts were recorded for this clonotype. The rearrangement links TRBV4-3 to TRBJ2-1, with 8 bases fitting TRBD2. From germline, CDR1 is LGHNA and CDR2 YSLEER. The V segment lost 0 bases and the J segment 8 bases; nucleotides outside the gene matches: 6. The CDR3 loop spans 15 amino acids. CDR3 in amino acids: CASSQDWTSSDEQFF. In nucleotides, the CDR3 is TGCGCCAGCAGCCAAGATTGGACTAGCTCGGATGAGCAGTTCTTC.

This clonotype was detected many times. The chain recombines TRBV7-9 with TRBJ2-5; D call uncertain. Trimming left V 5 bases short and J 5 bases short, with 6 bases between. The germline V gene has CDR1 SEHNR and CDR2 FQNEAQ (reference sequence). This CDR3 spans 11 amino acids. As DNA, the CDR3 is TGTGCCAGCAGCGTTGGGGAGACCCAGTACTTC. Protein sequence: CASSVGETQYF.

This clonotype was picked up many times. The chain couples TRBV12-3 or TRBV12-4 to TRBJ2-3; 7 bases agree with TRBD1. V gave up 11 bases and J gave up 1 base; unmatched junction bases: 6. The CDR3 is made up of 13 amino acids. The chain's CDR3 is CASRDSRTDTQYF. The CDR3 region has the DNA TGTGCCTCTCGGGACAGCCGCACAGATACGCAGTATTTT.

This rearrangement joins TRBV4-2 to TRBJ2-5; no clear D. CDR3 length: 14 residues. Germline CDR1 is LGHNA and CDR2 is YNFKEQ. V was trimmed by 0 bases and J by 0 bases, leaving 5 bases between them. In DNA form, the CDR3 reads TGTGCCAGCAGCCAAGATCCGTACCAAGAGACCCAGTACTTC. Amino acid sequence: CASSQDPYQETQYF.

This clonotype appeared many times. This rearrangement joins TRBV5-4 to TRBJ2-1, with D perhaps TRBD1 (5 bases). Trimming removed 0 bases at V and 10 bases at J, with 8 bases between. Germline V gene sequence: CDR1 SGHNT, CDR2 YYREEE (reference sequence). The CDR3 runs to 12 residues. The CDR3 protein is CASSLAKGEQFF. Written as DNA, the CDR3 is TGTGCCAGCAGCTTGGCCAAGGGGGAGCAGTTCTTC.

Ten or more counts support this clonotype. V usage is TRBV2 and J usage is TRBJ1-2; 8 nucleotides match TRBD1. The length of the CDR3 is 15 residues. Trimming at V came to 2 bases and at J to 4 bases, leaving 6 bases not matched to a gene. CDR1 SNHLY and CDR2 FYNNEI come from the germline V gene. This chain's CDR3 is CASSERAGGIYGYTF. The CDR3 bases are TGTGCCAGCAGTGAACGGGCAGGGGGCATCTATGGCTACACCTTC. Together with reference TRBV2 and TRBJ1-2, the CDR3 gives the full variable domain: EPEVTQTPSHQVTQMGQEVILRCVPISNHLYFYWYRQILGQKVEFLVSFYNNEISEKSEIFDDQFSVERPDGSNFTLKIRSTKLEDSAMYFCASSERAGGIYGYTFGSGTRLTVV.

This clonotype was observed at least ten times. The chain carries TRBV20-1 and TRBJ2-7; 7 bases are shared with TRBD1. This CDR3 has 12 amino acids. Looked up from germline, CDR1 is DFQATT and CDR2 is SNEGSKA (reference sequence). With V trimmed by 3 bases and J by 1 base, 0 bases remained unmatched. The chain's CDR3 is CSARTGSYEQYF. CDR3 nucleotides: TGCAGTGCTAGGACAGGGTCCTACGAGCAGTACTTC.

Only a few counts were recorded for this clonotype. V and J are TRBV20-1 and TRBJ1-2, with D unresolved. This CDR3 contains 13 residues. Germline assignment: CDR1 DFQATT and CDR2 SNEGSKA (reference sequence). V shed 3 bases and J shed 0 bases, with 8 bases lying between them. This chain's CDR3 is CSARDVSNYGYTF. For the CDR3, the DNA is TGCAGTGCTAGGGACGTATCTAACTATGGCTACACCTTC.

There are many counts of this clonotype. The rearrangement joins TRBV2 to TRBJ1-1; 9 nucleotides match TRBD1. The J segment lost 4 bases and the V segment lost 6 bases, leaving 6 bases of the junction unmatched. The V gene's germline CDR1 is SNHLY and CDR2 FYNNEI. CDR3 length equals 14 residues. CDR3 sequence reads: CASSQQGASTEAFF. In nucleotides, the CDR3 is TGTGCCAGCAGCCAACAGGGGGCTAGCACTGAAGCTTTCTTT.

This clonotype was picked up many times. The CDR3 loop reads CSVGSGPAYEQYF. For the CDR3, the DNA is TGCAGCGTTGGAAGTGGGCCAGCCTACGAGCAGTACTTC. This chain joins TRBV29-1 and TRBJ2-7, with unresolved D. Per germline, CDR1 SQVTM and CDR2 ANQGSEA. Trimming shortened V by 4 bases and J by 2 bases, and 12 bases separated the two germline ends. CDR3 length: 13 residues.

This clonotype has a count of ten or more. The genes are TRBV29-1 and TRBJ1-5; D may be TRBD1 (6 bases). V lost 7 bases to trimming and J lost 2 bases, with 15 bases between them. CDR1 and CDR2 from the germline V gene are SQVTM and ANQGSEA. This CDR3 spans 14 amino acids. The CDR3 sequence: CSDLGGGGNQPQHF. The CDR3, as DNA: TGCAGCGATTTAGGGGGGGGAGGCAATCAGCCCCAGCATTTT.

This clonotype was counted at least ten times. V usage is TRBV25-1 and J usage is TRBJ1-1; D call uncertain. V was clipped by 1 base and J by 10 bases, with 22 bases between them. Germline V gives CDR1 MGHDK, CDR2 SYGVNS. The CDR3 has 16 amino acids. As DNA, the CDR3 is TGTGCCAGCAGTGAATTTAGCGTCGGCGGCGCTCGAGGAGCTTTCTTT. It specifies CASSEFSVGGARGAFF.